The sequence of this T cell receptor beta chain was determined in a study of blood T cells in healthy people across ages. With regard to this clonotype: The antigen is undetermined.

Study-wide results and limits: Total diversity from one million sequenced T cells was likely underestimated.

Drawn from each donor were around 9.1 milliliters of peripheral blood. Germline CDR1 reads SGHTA; CDR2 reads FQGNSA. The CDR3 has 15 amino acids. The V gene end was trimmed by 4 bases and the J gene end by 7 bases; junction bases not matched to a gene: 7. It was with a sample-barcoded 5' primer and a J-beta primer mix that a second PCR of about 6 to 12 cycles was run. In TCRdb, the 5' RACE reads were re-called with MiXCR into one record per CDR3 protein. The table shows around 800,000 distinct CDR3 sequences, with roughly 44% occurring only once. The sample taken for sequencing was blood. The receptor's source is a man between 60 and 75 years old in good health. The chain links TRBV7-2 to TRBJ1-1, with 12 bases fitting TRBD1. CDR3 sequence reads: CASSSGQGARNEAFF. The CDR3 DNA sequence: TGTGCCAGCAGCTCGGGACAGGGGGCTCGGAATGAAGCTTTCTTT. The whole variable domain, remainder taken from reference TRBV7-2 and TRBJ1-1, is GAGVSQSPSNKVTEKGKDVELRCDPISGHTALYWYRQSLGQGLEFLIYFQGNSAPDKSGLPSDRFSAERTGGSVSTLTIQRTQQEDSAVYLCASSSGQGARNEAFFGQGTRLTVV.